One sample yielded the 5 T cell receptor beta chains listed below, sequenced in a study of blood T cell repertoires in COVID-19. Profiled with immunoSEQ multiplex PCR; TCRdb holds only in-frame clones, not every one. Among some 80,000 clones, approximately 88% were seen once, and the ten largest hold approximately 4.9%. The source material was peripheral blood. These TCRs come from a woman of 80 years or more with active or convalescent COVID-19.

This clone was observed once. This rearrangement joins TRBV9 to TRBJ2-1, with a possible D match to TRBD1 (5 bases). CDR3 length: 15 residues. Germline CDR1 and CDR2: SGDLS and YYNGEE. V lost 1 base to trimming and J lost 2 bases, with 10 bases between them. The CDR3 nucleotides read TGTGCCAGCAGCGTAACAACAGGACCCTACAATGAGCAGTTCTTC. Its translation is CASSVTTGPYNEQFF.

The rearrangement uses TRBV11-2 and TRBJ2-7; 11 bases fit TRBD2. V trimming: 5 bases; J trimming: 7 bases; junction bases outside the gene matches: 10. This CDR3 has 15 residues. Germline CDR1 is SGHAT and CDR2 is FQNNGV. The CDR3 region is CASSLRLAGTLEQYF. DNA of the CDR3: TGTGCCAGCAGCCTCCGACTAGCGGGGACCCTGGAGCAGTACTTC.

This chain uses TRBV5-4 with TRBJ2-7, with 9 nucleotides matching TRBD2. This CDR3 has 16 amino acids. J lost 3 bases, V lost 2 bases, and 9 bases had no gene match. The germline CDR1 and CDR2 sequences are SGHNT and YYREEE (reference sequence). CDR3 region: CASSLQGLAPVYEQYF. In DNA form, the CDR3 reads TGTGCCAGCAGCTTACAGGGACTAGCACCCGTCTACGAGCAGTACTTC. Filled out from reference TRBV5-4 and TRBJ2-7, the complete variable domain reads ETGVTQSPTHLIKTRGQQVTLRCSSQSGHNTVSWYQQALGQGPQFIFQYYREEENGRGNFPPRFSGLQFPNYSSELNVNALELDDSALYLCASSLQGLAPVYEQYFGPGTRLTVT.

The rearrangement links TRBV19 to TRBJ2-1, with TRBD1 matching over 12 bases. This CDR3 is built from 19 residues. The germline V gene has CDR1 LNHDA and CDR2 SQIVND (reference sequence). The junction had 16 bases not matched to a gene; V was cut back by 10 bases and J by 0 bases. The CDR3 protein is CATATRGQGAISSYNEQFF. In DNA form, the CDR3 reads TGTGCCACCGCCACCCGGGGACAGGGGGCTATAAGCTCCTACAATGAGCAGTTCTTC.

The chain couples TRBV5-1 to TRBJ2-3; 7 nucleotides match TRBD2. Per the germline V gene, CDR1 is SGHRS and CDR2 is YFSETQ. The length of the CDR3 is 17 residues. With V trimmed by 4 bases and J by 1 base, 12 bases remained unmatched. The CDR3 protein is CASSPVGGAGGTDTQYF. The CDR3 DNA reads as TGCGCCAGCAGCCCCGTGGGAGGGGCCGGCGGCACAGATACGCAGTATTTT. Full variable domain (missing parts from reference TRBV5-1 and TRBJ2-3): KAGVTQTPRYLIKTRGQQVTLSCSPISGHRSVSWYQQTPGQGLQFLFEYFSETQRNKGNFPGRFSGRQFSNSRSEMNVSTLELGDSALYLCASSPVGGAGGTDTQYFGPGTRLTVL.